One and the same sample provided the 27 T cell receptor beta chains below, sequenced in a study of control samples from healthy donors and cancer patients. TCRdb's copy holds only in-frame clones and misses some; the assay was immunoSEQ multiplex PCR. The table has hundreds of thousands of clones, around 90% seen once; the top ten hold around 6.4%. Sample: PBMCs. The source is a man in his forties or fifties with head and neck cancer.

The V gene is TRBV9, the J gene TRBJ1-1; D remains ambiguous. The CDR3 length is 14 residues. Germline values: CDR1 SGDLS, CDR2 YYNGEE. Trimming left V 6 bases short and J 2 bases short, with 14 bases between. The CDR3 here is CASTPVGSNTEAFF. For the CDR3, the DNA is TGTGCCAGCACCCCGGTTGGTTCTAACACTGAAGCTTTCTTT.

V and J are TRBV19 and TRBJ2-6, with D tentatively TRBD2 (5 bases). The germline gives CDR1 LNHDA, CDR2 SQIVND (reference sequence). This CDR3 has 15 amino acids. V was clipped by 5 bases and J by 3 bases, with 11 bases between them. The CDR3 bases are TGTGCCAGTAGTTCCAGGACTCTTGGGGCCAACGTCCTGACTTTC. Translation gives CASSSRTLGANVLTF. The variable domain in full, completed from reference TRBV19 and TRBJ2-6, reads DGGITQSPKYLFRKEGQNVTLSCEQNLNHDAMYWYRQDPGQGLRLIYYSQIVNDFQKGDIAEGYSVSREKKESFPLTVTSAQKNPTAFYLCASSSRTLGANVLTFGAGSRLTVL.

The chain combines TRBV9 with TRBJ2-1, with 9 bases lining up with TRBD2. V gave up 5 bases and J gave up 1 base; unmatched junction bases: 4. The CDR3 covers 15 residues. Germline loops: CDR1 SGDLS, CDR2 YYNGEE. The CDR3 DNA reads TGTGCCAGCAGGGCAAGCGGGGGGTCCTACAATGAGCAGTTCTTC. Protein: CASRASGGSYNEQFF. Filled out from reference TRBV9 and TRBJ2-1, the complete variable domain reads DSGVTQTPKHLITATGQRVTLRCSPRSGDLSVYWYQQSLDQGLQFLIQYYNGEERAKGNILERFSAQQFPDLHSELNLSSLELGDSALYFCASRASGGSYNEQFFGPGTRLTVL.

The rearrangement uses TRBV24-1 and TRBJ2-1, with D possibly being TRBD2 (5 bases). V lost 10 bases, J lost 2 bases, and 11 bases lay in between. The CDR3 totals 13 residues. Germline CDR1 reads KGHDR; CDR2 reads SFDVKD. The DNA for the CDR3 is TGTGCCACTAAGCACGGGGCCTACAATGAGCAGTTCTTC. This translates into CATKHGAYNEQFF.

The chain links TRBV6-2 or TRBV6-3 to TRBJ2-2; 13 bases align to TRBD2. The V and J ends lost 3 bases and 2 bases, in that order; junction bases with no gene match: 9. Germline-derived CDR1 and CDR2 are MNHEY and SVGEGT. The CDR3 extends over 19 amino acids. As DNA, the CDR3 is TGTGCCAGCAGTTATCCGACTAGCGGGGGGCTTCGAAACACCGGGGAGCTGTTTTTT. Its protein product is CASSYPTSGGLRNTGELFF.

This clone was observed a handful of times. The chain couples TRBV27 to TRBJ2-7; TRBD2 aligns across 8 bases. V shed 5 bases, J shed 0 bases, and the junction held 6 bases outside the gene matches. The CDR3 has 15 amino acids. Germline V gene data show CDR1 as MNHEY and CDR2 as SMNVEV (reference sequence). The CDR3 reads CASSVSGVSSYEQYF. In nucleotides, the CDR3 is TGTGCCAGCAGTGTTAGCGGGGTGAGCTCCTACGAGCAGTACTTC.

V usage is TRBV6-5 and J usage is TRBJ2-3; D might be TRBD1 (6 bases). The CDR3 totals 12 residues. V dropped 5 bases and J dropped 4 bases, with 7 bases sitting between them. Germline V gene lookup returns CDR1 MNHEY and CDR2 SVGAGI. The CDR3 region is CASSQGSDTQYF. The CDR3 nucleotides are TGTGCCAGCAGTCAGGGGTCAGATACGCAGTATTTT.

The J gene is TRBJ1-2, the V gene TRBV9; 7 bases agree with TRBD1. The V segment lost 5 bases and the J segment 4 bases; nucleotides outside the gene matches: 5. Per germline, CDR1 SGDLS and CDR2 YYNGEE. The CDR3 contains 13 residues. The chain's CDR3 is CASSHQGGYGYTF. CDR3 bases: TGTGCCAGCAGTCATCAGGGGGGCTATGGCTACACCTTC.

The rearrangement uses TRBV10-2 and TRBJ2-5; perhaps TRBD2 as D (5 bases). In germline, CDR1 is WSHSY, CDR2 SAAADI. Trimming took 3 bases from V and 5 from J, leaving 7 bases between them. CDR3 length equals 12 residues. CDR3 DNA sequence: TGCGCCAGCAGTGAATGGACTGAGACCCAGTACTTC. Translation: CASSEWTETQYF.

As DNA, the CDR3 is TGTGCCACCAGCAGAGATTTGGGGGGCGAGACCTACAATGAGCAGTTCTTC. Its translation: CATSRDLGGETYNEQFF. J is TRBJ2-1 and V is TRBV15; either TRBD1 or TRBD2 may fit D (6 bases each). In germline, CDR1 is LNHNV, CDR2 YYDKDF (reference sequence). Trimming stripped 0 bases from V and 2 bases from J, with 14 bases between. The CDR3 runs to 17 residues.

The chain employs TRBV11-1 and TRBJ2-7; a weak D match, TRBD1 (5 bases). The CDR3 runs to 14 residues. Trimming shortened V by 5 bases and J by 3 bases, and 14 bases separated the two germline ends. The V gene's germline CDR1 is SGHAT and CDR2 FQDESV (reference sequence). CDR3 in DNA: TGTGCCAGCAGCCCTCCCACAGGTCGCTACGAGCAGTACTTC. Encoded protein: CASSPPTGRYEQYF.

This chain connects TRBV18 to TRBJ1-1; TRBD1 is a possible D gene (6 bases). The CDR3 covers 16 residues. CDR1 KGHSH and CDR2 LQKENI come from the germline V gene. Trimming cost V 6 bases and J 5 bases, with 22 bases left between them. This CDR3 reads CASSLRGPSYVTEAFF. The CDR3 DNA is TGTGCCAGCTCCCTGCGGGGGCCCTCATATGTGACTGAAGCTTTCTTT.

The V call is TRBV18, the J call TRBJ1-1; D not certain. Between the trimmed V and J ends, which lost 3 bases and 1 base, there was a span of 12 bases. The CDR3 has 15 residues. In germline, CDR1 is KGHSH, CDR2 LQKENI. DNA for the CDR3: TGTGCCAGCTCACCCGTTAGCAGTGAGAACACTGAAGCTTTCTTT. Translation gives CASSPVSSENTEAFF.

V and J are TRBV5-4 and TRBJ1-1, with D perhaps matching TRBD1 (6 bases). Between the trimmed V and J ends, which lost 4 bases and 3 bases, there was a span of 19 bases. The CDR3 is 16 residues long. The germline CDR1 and CDR2 sequences are SGHNT and YYREEE (reference sequence). The DNA for the CDR3 is TGTGCCAGCAGCCCCGGGGAGCGGGGGGCGCACACTGAAGCTTTCTTT. It is translated as CASSPGERGAHTEAFF.

The rearrangement joins TRBV28 to TRBJ1-1, with D tentatively TRBD1 (5 bases). Trimming took off 2 bases at V and 8 bases at J, with 15 bases between the two ends. This CDR3 spans 14 amino acids. Germline CDR1 MDHEN, CDR2 SYDVKM. The CDR3 sequence: CASSLRDVWREAFF. The DNA of the CDR3 is TGTGCCAGCAGTTTAAGGGACGTCTGGCGGGAAGCTTTCTTT.

The gene calls are TRBV7-9 and TRBJ1-2, with TRBD1 matching over 7 bases. Germline CDR1 is SEHNR and CDR2 is FQNEAQ (reference sequence). V trimming: 3 bases; J trimming: 5 bases; junction bases outside the gene matches: 15. The CDR3 runs to 17 residues. The CDR3, as DNA: TGTGCCAGCAGCTTTGACAGGGACTTCTATGACCCATATGGCTACACCTTC. As protein: CASSFDRDFYDPYGYTF.

A single count supports this clone. V and J are TRBV11-2 and TRBJ2-5, with D tentatively TRBD1 (6 bases). Germline V CDR1 and CDR2: SGHAT, FQNNGV. V gave up 3 bases and J gave up 2 bases, with 19 bases separating them. The CDR3 contains 17 residues. The CDR3 DNA reads TGTGCCAGCAGCTTGGAAATTTTGTTGAGGGGGCAAGAGACCCAGTACTTC. This translates into CASSLEILLRGQETQYF.

The gene calls are TRBV29-1 and TRBJ1-1; D ambiguous. This CDR3 contains 12 residues. The ends were cut back, 8 bases at V and 6 bases at J, with 16 bases in the middle. Germline CDR1 SQVTM, CDR2 ANQGSEA. The CDR3 nucleotides are TGCAGCTTGAGCAGTCCGGGCCCTGAAGCTTTCTTT. As protein: CSLSSPGPEAFF.

The gene calls are TRBV7-3 and TRBJ2-1; the D is unclear. This CDR3 spans 18 amino acids. V lost 5 bases and J 1 base, leaving 21 bases between the germline ends. Germline V gene sequence: CDR1 SGHTA, CDR2 FQGTGA. CDR3 DNA: TGTGCCAGCAGCCCAGCCTCCCTTCTAGTGAGGTCCTACAATGAGCAGTTCTTC. Translating gives CASSPASLLVRSYNEQFF.

In DNA, the CDR3 is TGCGCCAGCAGCGGGGGGACTGGCTACGAGCAGTACTTC. Protein sequence: CASSGGTGYEQYF. The chain recombines TRBV5-1 with TRBJ2-7; a weak D match, TRBD2 (6 bases). Germline V gene data show CDR1 as SGHRS and CDR2 as YFSETQ. The CDR3 totals 13 residues. Between the trimmed V and J ends, which lost 4 bases and 3 bases, there was a span of 11 bases.

V gene TRBV7-8 combines with J gene TRBJ1-4; no clear D. Between the trimmed V and J ends, which lost 1 base and 3 bases, there was a span of 12 bases. Germline lookup yields CDR1 SGHVS and CDR2 FQNEAQ. The CDR3 is made up of 16 amino acids. The CDR3 spells CASSLDRGSANEKLFF. For the CDR3, the DNA is TGTGCCAGCAGCTTAGATCGAGGGAGTGCTAATGAAAAACTGTTTTTT. The complete variable domain, with remaining parts taken from reference TRBV7-8 and TRBJ1-4, reads GAGVSQSPRYKVAKRGQDVALRCDPISGHVSLFWYQQALGQGPEFLTYFQNEAQLDKSGLPSDRFFAERPEGSVSTLKIQRTQQEDSAVYLCASSLDRGSANEKLFFGSGTQLSVL.

The chain employs TRBV5-4 and TRBJ2-7; TRBD1 matches at 8 bases. Germline V gene lookup returns CDR1 SGHNT and CDR2 YYREEE (reference sequence). Trimming at V came to 0 bases and at J to 5 bases, leaving 4 bases not matched to a gene. This CDR3 has 14 residues. This chain's CDR3 is CASSLDQGANEQYF. The CDR3 coding sequence is TGTGCCAGCAGCTTGGACCAGGGGGCGAACGAGCAGTACTTC.

The CDR3: CASSHTGTENTGELFF. The CDR3 coding sequence is TGCGCCAGCAGCCACACCGGGACAGAGAACACCGGGGAGCTGTTTTTT. The chain uses TRBV4-3 and TRBJ2-2; 7 nucleotides align to TRBD1. V dropped 3 bases and J dropped 1; count of bases not matched to a gene: 5. The length of the CDR3 is 16 residues. From germline, CDR1 is LGHNA and CDR2 YSLEER.

Concerning this clone: A junction end diverges from the germline sequence, so it may reflect a read error. The V call is TRBV6-6, the J call TRBJ2-7; 9 bases match TRBD1. The CDR3 length is 12 residues. Looked up from germline, CDR1 is MNHNY and CDR2 is SVGAGI (reference sequence). CDR3 loop: CASRNPAGQGNF. Here the CDR3 DNA reads TGTGCCAGCAGAAATCCCGCGGGACAGGGTAACTTC.

V and J are TRBV6-5 and TRBJ2-7; a weak D match, TRBD1 (6 bases). Between the trimmed V and J ends, which lost 2 bases and 0 bases, there was a span of 11 bases. CDR1 MNHEY and CDR2 SVGAGI come from the germline V gene. The CDR3 contains 15 residues. In nucleotides, the CDR3 is TGTGCCAGCAGTTACGTCAAGGGGGTCTCCTACGAGCAGTACTTC. Its translation is CASSYVKGVSYEQYF.

V and J are TRBV28 and TRBJ1-4; unclear D gene. CDR3 length: 13 residues. Germline V gives CDR1 MDHEN, CDR2 SYDVKM. Between the trimmed V and J ends, which lost 6 bases and 4 bases, there was a span of 9 bases. The CDR3 DNA is TGTGCCAGCAGCCGAAGGGATAATGAAAAACTGTTTTTT. Encoded protein: CASSRRDNEKLFF.

This clone was recorded once. The chain links TRBV19 to TRBJ1-5; D possibly corresponds to TRBD1 (6 bases). The CDR3 totals 15 residues. Germline V gene lookup returns CDR1 LNHDA and CDR2 SQIVND (reference sequence). The V end was cut by 3 bases, the J end by 2 bases, with 11 bases between. The CDR3 nucleotides are TGTGCCAGTAGTATGGCTGGGGGCGGCAATCAGCCCCAGCATTTT. The encoded protein is CASSMAGGGNQPQHF.